The 9 T cell receptor beta chains below all came from one sample that was sequenced in a study of glioma-infiltrating T cells after dendritic cell vaccination. Indicated time point: after dendritic cell vaccination, including at tumor progression/relapse. Generated by immunoSEQ multiplex PCR, the TCRdb table keeps only in-frame clones and is missing some. This sample has under 75,000 clones; 85% occur once, and the top ten carry about 8.3%. This specimen was blood, taken after dendritic cell vaccination. The receptors were gathered from a human donor with glioblastoma.

The V and J genes are TRBV4-1 and TRBJ2-5; D perhaps matches TRBD2 (7 bases). Germline loops: CDR1 MGHRA, CDR2 YSYEKL. Trimming removed 4 bases from V and 2 bases from J, with 17 bases in between. The CDR3 is made up of 16 amino acids. The CDR3 loop reads CASSRLRGALQETQYF. In DNA form, the CDR3 reads TGCGCCAGCAGCCGCCTCCGGGGGGCCTTACAAGAGACCCAGTACTTC.

The chain has TRBV7-2 and TRBJ1-5; D is uncertain. The CDR3 is made up of 15 amino acids. Germline CDR1 SGHTA, CDR2 FQGNSA. The V gene lost 5 bases and the J gene lost 0 bases, with 11 bases spanning the gap. CDR3 sequence: CASSPRADSNQPQHF. The CDR3 DNA follows: TGTGCCAGCAGCCCGAGGGCGGATAGCAATCAGCCCCAGCATTTT.

This clone was detected only a few times. The rearrangement joins TRBV30 to TRBJ2-4; 10 bases map to TRBD1. The CDR3 covers 14 residues. J lost 9 bases, V lost 4 bases, and 9 bases had no gene match. Germline V lookup: CDR1 GTSNPN, CDR2 SVGIG (reference sequence). This CDR3 is CAWTSHGTGAIQYF. In DNA form, the CDR3 reads TGTGCCTGGACCTCTCACGGGACAGGGGCCATTCAGTACTTC.

The J gene is TRBJ2-3, the V gene TRBV7-2; 12 bases line up with TRBD2. CDR1 is SGHTA and CDR2 is FQGNSA in the germline V gene. The CDR3 covers 16 residues. V shed 5 bases, J shed 3 bases, and the junction held 6 bases outside the gene matches. The CDR3 here is CASSPLTSGGTDTQYF. CDR3 coding DNA: TGTGCCAGCAGCCCTCTGACTAGCGGGGGAACAGATACGCAGTATTTT.

This chain connects TRBV7-9 to TRBJ2-6; 7 positions match TRBD2. Trimming at V came to 8 bases and at J to 5 bases, leaving 9 bases not matched to a gene. Looked up from germline, CDR1 is SEHNR and CDR2 is FQNEAQ (reference sequence). The CDR3 is 15 amino acids. The CDR3 loop is CASRGERGRANVLTF. The CDR3 nucleotides are TGTGCCAGCCGGGGGGAAAGGGGAAGGGCCAACGTCCTGACTTTC.

The chain employs TRBV9 and TRBJ2-1; D remains ambiguous. V was cut by 1 base and J by 6 bases, with 8 bases left in between. Germline V lookup: CDR1 SGDLS, CDR2 YYNGEE. The CDR3 totals 13 residues. The CDR3 region has the DNA TGTGCCAGCAGCGTACGCCAGGCCAATGAGCAGTTCTTC. It encodes CASSVRQANEQFF.

The chain has TRBV19 and TRBJ1-1, with 8 bases fitting TRBD1. Germline assignment: CDR1 LNHDA and CDR2 SQIVND (reference sequence). This CDR3 has 13 amino acids. After removal of 7 bases from V and 3 bases from J, the junction contained 4 bases not matched to a gene. CDR3 in amino acids: CASKTGGDTEAFF. The CDR3 DNA sequence: TGTGCCAGTAAAACAGGGGGTGACACTGAAGCTTTCTTT.

The chain employs TRBV27 and TRBJ1-6; D remains ambiguous. Germline assignment: CDR1 MNHEY and CDR2 SMNVEV (reference sequence). CDR3 size: 14 residues. Trimming left V 0 bases short and J 12 bases short, with 12 bases between. Here the CDR3 reads CASSLSRKDRPLHF. The CDR3 DNA follows: TGTGCCAGCAGTTTATCGAGGAAGGATAGACCCCTCCACTTT.

This chain links TRBV30 with TRBJ1-2; TRBD1 matches 7 bases. Germline V CDR1 and CDR2: GTSNPN, SVGIG (reference sequence). The CDR3 contains 13 residues. Trimming at V came to 0 bases and at J to 8 bases, leaving 6 bases not matched to a gene. The CDR3 nucleotides read TGTGCCTGGAGTGTAGCCAGGGGGGTGGGCTACACCTTC. Amino acids: CAWSVARGVGYTF.